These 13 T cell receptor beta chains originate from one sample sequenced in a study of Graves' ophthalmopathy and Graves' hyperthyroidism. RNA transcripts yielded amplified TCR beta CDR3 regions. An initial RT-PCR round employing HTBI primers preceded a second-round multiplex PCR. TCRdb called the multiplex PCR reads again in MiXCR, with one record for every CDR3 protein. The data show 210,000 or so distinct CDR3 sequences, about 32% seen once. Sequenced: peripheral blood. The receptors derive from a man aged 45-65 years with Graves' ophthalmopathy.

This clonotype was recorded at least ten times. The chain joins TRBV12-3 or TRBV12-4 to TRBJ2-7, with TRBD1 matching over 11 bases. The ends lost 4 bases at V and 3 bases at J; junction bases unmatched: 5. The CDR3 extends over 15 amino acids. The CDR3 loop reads CASSSAGQGDYEQYF. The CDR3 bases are TGTGCCAGCAGTTCCGCGGGACAGGGGGACTACGAGCAGTACTTC.

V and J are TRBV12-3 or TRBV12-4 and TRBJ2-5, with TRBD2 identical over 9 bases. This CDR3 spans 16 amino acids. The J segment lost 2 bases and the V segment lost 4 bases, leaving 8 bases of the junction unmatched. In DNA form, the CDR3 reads TGTGCCAGCAGTTCCGAAAAAGCGGGAGGACAAGAGACCCAGTACTTC. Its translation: CASSSEKAGGQETQYF.

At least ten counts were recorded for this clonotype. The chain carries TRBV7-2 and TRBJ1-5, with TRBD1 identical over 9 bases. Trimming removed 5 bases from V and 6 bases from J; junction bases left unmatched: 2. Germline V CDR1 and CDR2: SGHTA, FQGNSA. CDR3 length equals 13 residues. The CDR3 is CASSRTGAQPQHF. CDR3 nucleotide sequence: TGTGCCAGCAGCCGGACAGGGGCTCAGCCCCAGCATTTT.

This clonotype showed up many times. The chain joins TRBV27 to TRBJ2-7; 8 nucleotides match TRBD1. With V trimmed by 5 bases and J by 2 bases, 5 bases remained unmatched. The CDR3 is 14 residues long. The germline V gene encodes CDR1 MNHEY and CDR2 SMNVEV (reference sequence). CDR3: CASSGTGSTYEQYF. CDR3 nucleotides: TGTGCCAGCAGTGGGACAGGATCGACCTACGAGCAGTACTTC.

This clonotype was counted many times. DNA of the CDR3: TGTGCCAGCAGTTACAGGGGAACGAATGAAAAACTGTTTTTT. Translation: CASSYRGTNEKLFF. V usage is TRBV27 and J usage is TRBJ1-4; 7 positions match TRBD1. CDR1 is MNHEY and CDR2 is SMNVEV in the germline V gene (reference sequence). Unmatched junction bases numbered 4, after V lost 4 bases and J lost 5 bases. The CDR3 spans 14 residues.

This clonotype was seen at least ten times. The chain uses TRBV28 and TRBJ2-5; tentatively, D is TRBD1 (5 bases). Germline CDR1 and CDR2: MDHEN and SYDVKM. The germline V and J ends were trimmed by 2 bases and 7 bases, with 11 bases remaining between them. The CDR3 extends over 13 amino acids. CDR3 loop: CASSLVGAATQYF. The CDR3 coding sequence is TGTGCCAGCAGTTTAGTAGGGGCCGCGACCCAGTACTTC.

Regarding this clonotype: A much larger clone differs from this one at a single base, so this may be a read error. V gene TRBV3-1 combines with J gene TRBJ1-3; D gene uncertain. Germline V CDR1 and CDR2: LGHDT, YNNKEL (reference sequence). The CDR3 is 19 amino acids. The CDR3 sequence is CASSQDSVFWQSSGNTTYF. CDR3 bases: TGTGCCAGCAGCCAAGATAGCGTATTTTGGCAGAGCTCTGGAAACACCACATATTTT.

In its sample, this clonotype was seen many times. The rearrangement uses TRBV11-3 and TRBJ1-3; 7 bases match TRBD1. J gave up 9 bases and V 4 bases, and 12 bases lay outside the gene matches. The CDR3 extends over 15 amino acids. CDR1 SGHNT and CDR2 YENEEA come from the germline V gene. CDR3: CASSSHRDRSLTIYF. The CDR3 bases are TGTGCCAGCAGCTCGCACCGGGACAGATCTCTCACCATATATTTT.

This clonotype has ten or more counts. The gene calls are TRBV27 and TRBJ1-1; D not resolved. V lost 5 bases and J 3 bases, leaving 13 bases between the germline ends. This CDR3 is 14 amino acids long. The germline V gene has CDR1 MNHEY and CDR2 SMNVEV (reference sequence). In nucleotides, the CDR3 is TGTGCCAGCAGTAAGGACGCGGGGTACACTGAAGCTTTCTTT. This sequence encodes CASSKDAGYTEAFF.

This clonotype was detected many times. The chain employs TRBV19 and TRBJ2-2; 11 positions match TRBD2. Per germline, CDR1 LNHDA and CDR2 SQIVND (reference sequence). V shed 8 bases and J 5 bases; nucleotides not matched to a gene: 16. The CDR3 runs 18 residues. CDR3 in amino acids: CASSGIAGGLTGTGELFF. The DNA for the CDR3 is TGTGCCAGTTCGGGCATAGCGGGAGGGTTAACTGGGACCGGGGAGCTGTTTTTT.

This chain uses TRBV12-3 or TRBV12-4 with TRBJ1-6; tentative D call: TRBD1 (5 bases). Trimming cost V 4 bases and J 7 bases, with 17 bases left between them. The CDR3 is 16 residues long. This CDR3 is CASSSTQGDDNSPLHF. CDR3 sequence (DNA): TGTGCCAGCAGTTCAACCCAAGGGGATGACAATTCACCCCTCCACTTT.

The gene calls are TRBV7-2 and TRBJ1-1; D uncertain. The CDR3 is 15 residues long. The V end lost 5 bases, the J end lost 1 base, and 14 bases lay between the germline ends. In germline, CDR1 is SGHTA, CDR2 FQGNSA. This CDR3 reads CASSPARWGNTEAFF. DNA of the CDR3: TGTGCCAGCAGCCCAGCGAGGTGGGGGAACACTGAAGCTTTCTTT. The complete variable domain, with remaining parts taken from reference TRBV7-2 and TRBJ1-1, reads GAGVSQSPSNKVTEKGKDVELRCDPISGHTALYWYRQSLGQGLEFLIYFQGNSAPDKSGLPSDRFSAERTGGSVSTLTIQRTQQEDSAVYLCASSPARWGNTEAFFGQGTRLTVV.

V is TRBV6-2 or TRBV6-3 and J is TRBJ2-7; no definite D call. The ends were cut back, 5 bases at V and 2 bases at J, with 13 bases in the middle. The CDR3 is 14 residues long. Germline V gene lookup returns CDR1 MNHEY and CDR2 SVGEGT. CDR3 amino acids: CASSRPGSAYEQYF. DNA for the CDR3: TGTGCCAGCAGTCGCCCCGGTTCGGCCTACGAGCAGTACTTC.